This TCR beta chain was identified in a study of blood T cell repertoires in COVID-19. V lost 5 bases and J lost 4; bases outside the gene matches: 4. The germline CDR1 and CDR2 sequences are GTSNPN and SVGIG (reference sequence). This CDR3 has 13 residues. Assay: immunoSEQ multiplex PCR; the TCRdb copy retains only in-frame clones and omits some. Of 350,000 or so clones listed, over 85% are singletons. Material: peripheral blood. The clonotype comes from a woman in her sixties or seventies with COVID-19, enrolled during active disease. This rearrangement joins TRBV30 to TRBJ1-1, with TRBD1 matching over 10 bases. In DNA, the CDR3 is TGTGCCTGGCAGACAGGGGGCCCCACTGAAGCTTTCTTT. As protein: CAWQTGGPTEAFF.